The sequence of this T cell receptor beta chain was determined in a study of T cells in Graves' hyperthyroidism and ophthalmopathy. The CDR3 is 17 amino acids. Per the germline V gene, CDR1 is KGHDR and CDR2 is SFDVKD. The ends were cut back, 6 bases at V and 5 bases at J, with 22 bases in the middle. This clonotype was counted many times. RNA transcripts yielded amplified TCR beta CDR3 regions. During a first-round RT-PCR of the TCR CDR3, the HTBI primer set was used. TCRdb re-derived calls from the multiplex PCR reads in MiXCR, one entry per CDR3 protein. The repertoire holds some 490,000 distinct CDR3 sequences, with more than 15% as singletons.

This clonotype was obtained from a woman in her thirties with Graves' ophthalmopathy. Sample: blood. The rearrangement joins TRBV24-1 to TRBJ1-5; D possibly corresponds to TRBD1 (6 bases). The CDR3 nucleotides are TGTGCCACCAGTTCGACAGGAGCTTCCGGTGTTGATCAGCCCCAGCATTTT. It encodes CATSSTGASGVDQPQHF.